This T cell receptor beta chain appears in the sequencing data of a study of regulatory T cells in long-lasting Graves disease. CDR3 length equals 13 residues. The germline gives CDR1 MNHNS, CDR2 SASEGT. The V gene end was trimmed by 9 bases and the J gene end by 6 bases; junction bases not matched to a gene: 8. As to time point: persistent/refractory GD, antithyroid drugs over 5 years with positive TRAb. PBMCs provided the RNA from which the TCR library was made. The sample holds many counts of this clonotype. As yet, its antigen is unknown. To make TCR beta libraries, researchers used iRepertoire HTBI primers and Arm-PCR of CDR3 regions. TCRdb re-called the multiplex PCR reads through MiXCR, storing one row per CDR3 protein. This sample has about 430,000 distinct CDR3 sequences, with approximately 22% found just once. General study points: TRBV28, TRBJ1-2 and TRBJ2-5 were favored in persistent disease.

The rearrangement joins TRBV6-1 to TRBJ2-7, with TRBD2 identical over 10 bases. The TCR originated in a female donor with Graves disease. Material: peripheral blood mononuclear cells (PBMCs), obtained when the disease was refractory, from a patient treated with antithyroid drugs. Written as DNA, the CDR3 is TGTGCCAGTTCGCTAGCGGGAGATACCGAGCAGTACTTC. Translating gives CASSLAGDTEQYF.